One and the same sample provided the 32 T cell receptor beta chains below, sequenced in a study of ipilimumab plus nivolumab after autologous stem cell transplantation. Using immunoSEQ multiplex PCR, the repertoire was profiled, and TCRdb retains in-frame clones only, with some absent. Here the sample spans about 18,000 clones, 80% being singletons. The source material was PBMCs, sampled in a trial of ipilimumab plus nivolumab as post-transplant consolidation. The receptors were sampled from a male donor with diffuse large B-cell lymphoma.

In DNA form, the CDR3 reads TGTGCCAGCAGCTGGGGGGGGAGTGTTTACGAGCAGTACTTC. This gives the protein CASSWGGSVYEQYF. The rearrangement links TRBV7-2 to TRBJ2-7, with 7 bases that match TRBD2. The CDR3 is 14 residues long. Germline values: CDR1 SGHTA, CDR2 FQGNSA. V was clipped by 4 bases and J by 4 bases; unmatched bases: 7.

CDR3 loop: CASSGTWDTEAFF. CDR3 coding DNA: TGTGCCAGCAGCGGGACATGGGACACTGAAGCTTTCTTT. The chain has TRBV5-4 and TRBJ1-1, with D perhaps matching TRBD1 (6 bases). CDR3 size: 13 residues. Trimming left V 4 bases short and J 3 bases short, with 10 bases between. CDR1 is SGHNT and CDR2 is YYREEE in the germline V gene (reference sequence).

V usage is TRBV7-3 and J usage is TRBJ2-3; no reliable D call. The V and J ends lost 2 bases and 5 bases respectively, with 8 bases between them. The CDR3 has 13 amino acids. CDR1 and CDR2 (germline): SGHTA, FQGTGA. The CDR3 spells CASSLAKGDTQYF. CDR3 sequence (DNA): TGTGCCAGCAGCTTAGCAAAGGGAGATACGCAGTATTTT.

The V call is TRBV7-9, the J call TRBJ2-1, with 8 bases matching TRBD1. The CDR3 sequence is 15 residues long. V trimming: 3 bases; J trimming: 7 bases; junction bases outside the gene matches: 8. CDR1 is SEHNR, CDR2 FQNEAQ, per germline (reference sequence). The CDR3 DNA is TGTGCCAGCAGCTTGCACAGGGGGATGGGGAATGAGCAGTTCTTC. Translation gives CASSLHRGMGNEQFF.

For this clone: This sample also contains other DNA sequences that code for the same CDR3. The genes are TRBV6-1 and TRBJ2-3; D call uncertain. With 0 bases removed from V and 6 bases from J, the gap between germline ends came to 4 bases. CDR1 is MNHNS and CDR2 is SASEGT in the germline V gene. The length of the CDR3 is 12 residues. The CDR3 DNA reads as TGTGCCAGCAGTGAAGCGGGGGATACGCAGTATTTT. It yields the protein CASSEAGDTQYF.

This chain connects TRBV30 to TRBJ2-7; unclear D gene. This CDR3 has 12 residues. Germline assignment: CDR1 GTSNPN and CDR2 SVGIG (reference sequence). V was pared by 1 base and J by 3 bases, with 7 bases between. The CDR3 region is CAWSEPNYEQYF. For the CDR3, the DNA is TGTGCCTGGAGTGAGCCCAACTACGAGCAGTACTTC.

The CDR3 reads CASSEGVTEPQHF. In nucleotides, the CDR3 is TGTGCCAGTAGCGAGGGGGTTACTGAGCCCCAGCATTTT. This sequence joins TRBV19 and TRBJ1-5, with D possibly being TRBD1 (6 bases). Trimming pared 6 bases from V and 8 bases from J, leaving 14 bases between. The CDR3 spans 13 residues. Germline CDR1 LNHDA, CDR2 SQIVND (reference sequence).

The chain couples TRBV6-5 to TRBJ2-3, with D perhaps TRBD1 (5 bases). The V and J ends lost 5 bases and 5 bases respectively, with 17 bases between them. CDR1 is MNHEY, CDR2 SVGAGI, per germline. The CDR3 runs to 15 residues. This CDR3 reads CASSLLPTQGDTQYF. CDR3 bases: TGTGCCAGCAGTCTACTTCCGACCCAGGGAGATACGCAGTATTTT.

As DNA, the CDR3 is TGTGCCAGCAGCTTGATGGAATCGGGAGCTTTCTTT. Translating it yields CASSLMESGAFF. This chain links TRBV11-1 with TRBJ1-1, with D unclear. Germline CDR1 is SGHAT and CDR2 is FQDESV (reference sequence). The germline V and J ends were trimmed by 3 bases and 10 bases, with 12 bases remaining between them. This CDR3 spans 12 amino acids.

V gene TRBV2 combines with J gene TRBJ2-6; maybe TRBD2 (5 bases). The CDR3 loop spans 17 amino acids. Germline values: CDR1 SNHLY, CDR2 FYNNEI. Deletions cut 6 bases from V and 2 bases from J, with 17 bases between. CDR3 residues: CASSAPGVGTGANVLTF. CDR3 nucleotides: TGTGCCAGCAGCGCTCCCGGGGTAGGCACTGGGGCCAACGTCCTGACTTTC.

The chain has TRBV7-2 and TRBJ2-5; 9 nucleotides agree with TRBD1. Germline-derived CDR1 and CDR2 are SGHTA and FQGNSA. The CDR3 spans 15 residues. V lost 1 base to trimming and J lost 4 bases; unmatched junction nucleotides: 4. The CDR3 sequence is CASSLDRGPVETQYF. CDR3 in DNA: TGTGCCAGCAGCTTAGACAGGGGGCCGGTAGAGACCCAGTACTTC.

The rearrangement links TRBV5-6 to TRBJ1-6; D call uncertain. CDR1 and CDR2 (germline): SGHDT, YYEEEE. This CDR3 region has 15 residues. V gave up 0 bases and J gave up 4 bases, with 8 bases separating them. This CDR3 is CASSLGGAYNSPLHF. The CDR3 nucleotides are TGTGCCAGCAGCTTGGGAGGAGCGTATAATTCACCCCTCCACTTT.

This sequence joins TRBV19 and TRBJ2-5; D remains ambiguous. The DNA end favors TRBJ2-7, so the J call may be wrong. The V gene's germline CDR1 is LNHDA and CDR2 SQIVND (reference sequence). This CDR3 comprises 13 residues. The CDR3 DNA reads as TGTGCCAGTAGTATGACCGGCTGGGCCGAGCAGTACTTC. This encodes CASSMTGWAEQYF.

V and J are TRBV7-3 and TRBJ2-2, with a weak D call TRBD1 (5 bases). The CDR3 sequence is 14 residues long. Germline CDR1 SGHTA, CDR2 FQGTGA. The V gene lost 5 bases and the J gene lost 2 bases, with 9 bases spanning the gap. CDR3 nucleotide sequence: TGTGCCAGCAGCCGTCAGGGCAACACCGGGGAGCTGTTTTTT. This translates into CASSRQGNTGELFF. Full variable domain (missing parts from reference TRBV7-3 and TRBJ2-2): GAGVSQTPSNKVTEKGKYVELRCDPISGHTALYWYRQSLGQGPEFLIYFQGTGAADDSGLPNDRFFAVRPEGSVSTLKIQRTERGDSAVYLCASSRQGNTGELFFGEGSRLTVL.

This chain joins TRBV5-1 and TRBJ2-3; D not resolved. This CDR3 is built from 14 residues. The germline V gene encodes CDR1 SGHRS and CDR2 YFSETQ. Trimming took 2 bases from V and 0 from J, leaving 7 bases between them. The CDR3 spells CASSFTESTDTQYF. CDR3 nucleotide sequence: TGCGCCAGCAGCTTCACCGAAAGCACAGATACGCAGTATTTT.

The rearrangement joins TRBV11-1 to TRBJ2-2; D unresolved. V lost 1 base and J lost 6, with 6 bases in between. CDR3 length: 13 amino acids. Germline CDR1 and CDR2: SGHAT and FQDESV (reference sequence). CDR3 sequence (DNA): TGTGCCAGCAGCTTAGGGGCCGCCGGGGAGCTGTTTTTT. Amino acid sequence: CASSLGAAGELFF.

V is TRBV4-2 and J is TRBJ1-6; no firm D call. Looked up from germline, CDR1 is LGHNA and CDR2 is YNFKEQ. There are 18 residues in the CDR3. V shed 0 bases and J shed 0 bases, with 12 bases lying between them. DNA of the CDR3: TGTGCCAGCAGCCAAGAAGAGACGTATAGCTCCTATAATTCACCCCTCCACTTT. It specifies CASSQEETYSSYNSPLHF.

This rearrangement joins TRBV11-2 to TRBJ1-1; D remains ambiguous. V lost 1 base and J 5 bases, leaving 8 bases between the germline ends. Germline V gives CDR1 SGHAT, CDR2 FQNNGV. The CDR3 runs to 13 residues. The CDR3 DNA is TGTGCCAGCAGCTTAGGGGTAGGGACTGAAGCTTTCTTT. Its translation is CASSLGVGTEAFF.

CDR3 nucleotides: TGCGCCAGCACTTTCCCTGGCTCTGGGGCCAACGTCCTGACTTTC. Protein sequence: CASTFPGSGANVLTF. The chain joins TRBV5-1 to TRBJ2-6; no reliable D call. Germline lookup yields CDR1 SGHRS and CDR2 YFSETQ. Trimming stripped 6 bases from V and 0 bases from J, with 10 bases between. The CDR3 spans 15 residues.

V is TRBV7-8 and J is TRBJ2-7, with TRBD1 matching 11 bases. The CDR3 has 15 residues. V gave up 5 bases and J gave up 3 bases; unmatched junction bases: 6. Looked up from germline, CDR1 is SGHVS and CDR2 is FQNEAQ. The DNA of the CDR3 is TGTGCCAGCAGCCTGGGACAGGGGGGTGGCTACGAGCAGTACTTC. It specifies CASSLGQGGGYEQYF.

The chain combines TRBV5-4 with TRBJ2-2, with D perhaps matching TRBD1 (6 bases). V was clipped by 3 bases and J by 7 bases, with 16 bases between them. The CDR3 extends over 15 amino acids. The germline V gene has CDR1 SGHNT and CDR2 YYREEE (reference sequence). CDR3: CASSSLLQGRGELFF. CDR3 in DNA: TGTGCCAGCAGCTCCTTGCTCCAGGGGCGCGGGGAGCTGTTTTTT. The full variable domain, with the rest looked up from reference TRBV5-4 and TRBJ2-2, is ETGVTQSPTHLIKTRGQQVTLRCSSQSGHNTVSWYQQALGQGPQFIFQYYREEENGRGNFPPRFSGLQFPNYSSELNVNALELDDSALYLCASSSLLQGRGELFFGEGSRLTVL.

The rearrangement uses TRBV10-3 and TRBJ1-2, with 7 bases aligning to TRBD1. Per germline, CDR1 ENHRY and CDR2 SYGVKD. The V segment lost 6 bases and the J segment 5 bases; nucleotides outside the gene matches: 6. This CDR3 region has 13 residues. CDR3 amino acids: CAIRGDRSYGYTF. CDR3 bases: TGTGCCATCAGGGGGGACAGATCTTATGGCTACACCTTC.

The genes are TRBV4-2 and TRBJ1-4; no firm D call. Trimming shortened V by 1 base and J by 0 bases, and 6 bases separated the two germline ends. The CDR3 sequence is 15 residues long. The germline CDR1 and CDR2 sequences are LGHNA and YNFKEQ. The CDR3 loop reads CASSQADATNEKLFF. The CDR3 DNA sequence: TGTGCCAGCAGCCAAGCAGACGCAACTAATGAAAAACTGTTTTTT.

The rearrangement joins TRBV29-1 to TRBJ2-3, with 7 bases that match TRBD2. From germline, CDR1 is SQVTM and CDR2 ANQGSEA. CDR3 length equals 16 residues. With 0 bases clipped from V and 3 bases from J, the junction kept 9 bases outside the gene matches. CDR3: CSVEDLKTGGTDTQYF. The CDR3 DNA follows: TGCAGCGTTGAAGATCTTAAGACGGGGGGAACAGATACGCAGTATTTT.

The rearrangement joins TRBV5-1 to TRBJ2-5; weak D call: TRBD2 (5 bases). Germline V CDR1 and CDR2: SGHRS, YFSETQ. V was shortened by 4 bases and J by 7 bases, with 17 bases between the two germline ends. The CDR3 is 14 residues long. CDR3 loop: CASSPASGVGTQYF. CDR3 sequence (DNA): TGCGCCAGCAGCCCAGCAAGCGGAGTCGGGACCCAGTACTTC.

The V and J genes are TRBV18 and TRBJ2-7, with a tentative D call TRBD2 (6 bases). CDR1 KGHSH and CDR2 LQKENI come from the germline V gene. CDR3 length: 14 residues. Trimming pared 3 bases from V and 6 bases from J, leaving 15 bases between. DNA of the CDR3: TGTGCCAGCTCACCCAGTGGGGGGACGGGCGAGCAGTACTTC. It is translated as CASSPSGGTGEQYF. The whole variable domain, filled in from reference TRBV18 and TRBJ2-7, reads NAGVMQNPRHLVRRRGQEARLRCSPMKGHSHVYWYRQLPEEGLKFMVYLQKENIIDESGMPKERFSAEFPKEGPSILRIQQVVRGDSAAYFCASSPSGGTGEQYFGPGTRLTVT.

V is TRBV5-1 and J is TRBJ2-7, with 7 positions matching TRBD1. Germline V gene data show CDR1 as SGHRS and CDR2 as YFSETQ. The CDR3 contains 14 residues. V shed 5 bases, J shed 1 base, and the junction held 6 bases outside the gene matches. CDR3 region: CASRDLRGSYEQYF. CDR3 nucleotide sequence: TGCGCCAGCAGGGACCTCAGGGGGTCCTACGAGCAGTACTTC.

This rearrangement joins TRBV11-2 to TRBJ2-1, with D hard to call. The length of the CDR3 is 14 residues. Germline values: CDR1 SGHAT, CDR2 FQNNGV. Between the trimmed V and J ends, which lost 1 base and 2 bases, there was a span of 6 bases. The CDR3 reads CASSLGRPYNEQFF. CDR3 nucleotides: TGTGCCAGCAGCTTAGGCCGACCCTACAATGAGCAGTTCTTC.

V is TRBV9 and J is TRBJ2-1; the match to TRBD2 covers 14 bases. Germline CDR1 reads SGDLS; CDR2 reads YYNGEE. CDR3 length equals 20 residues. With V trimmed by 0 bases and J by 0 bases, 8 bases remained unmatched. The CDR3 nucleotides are TGTGCCAGCAGCGTAGGAATGGGACTAGCGGGGGACATCTCCTACAATGAGCAGTTCTTC. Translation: CASSVGMGLAGDISYNEQFF.

For the CDR3, the DNA is TGTGCCAGCAGTGCAGAGACAGGGAGAGGCTACACCTTC. Its protein is CASSAETGRGYTF. This chain connects TRBV2 to TRBJ1-2; 7 nucleotides align to TRBD1. The trim removed 4 bases at V and 8 bases at J, leaving 7 bases unmatched. The CDR3 is made up of 13 amino acids. The germline gives CDR1 SNHLY, CDR2 FYNNEI. The full variable domain, completed using reference TRBV2 and TRBJ1-2, is EPEVTQTPSHQVTQMGQEVILRCVPISNHLYFYWYRQILGQKVEFLVSFYNNEISEKSEIFDDQFSVERPDGSNFTLKIRSTKLEDSAMYFCASSAETGRGYTFGSGTRLTVV.

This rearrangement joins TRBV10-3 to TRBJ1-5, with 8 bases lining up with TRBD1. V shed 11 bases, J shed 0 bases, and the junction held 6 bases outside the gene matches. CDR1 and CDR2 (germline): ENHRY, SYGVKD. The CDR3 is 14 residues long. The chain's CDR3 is CAAGTGYSNQPQHF. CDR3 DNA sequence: TGTGCCGCCGGGACAGGCTATAGCAATCAGCCCCAGCATTTT.

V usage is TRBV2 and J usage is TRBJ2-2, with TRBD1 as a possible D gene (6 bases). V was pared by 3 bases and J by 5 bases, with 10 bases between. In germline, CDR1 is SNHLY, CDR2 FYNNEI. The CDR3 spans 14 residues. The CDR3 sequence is CASSDVRGTGELFF. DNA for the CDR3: TGTGCCAGCAGTGATGTCAGGGGTACCGGGGAGCTGTTTTTT.